This T cell receptor (beta chain) was sequenced during a study of cytomegalovirus exposure and HLA in healthy donors. Use of 60 Vbeta and 13 Jbeta primers characterized the PCR. Profiling relied on immunoSEQ multiplex PCR, and the TCRdb table lists in-frame clones only, not all of them. Here the sample spans around 150,000 clones, around 84% being singletons. This clone was observed a handful of times. This clonotype originated in a boy between 2 and 10 years old in good health and CMV-seronegative. The specimen sequenced was PBMCs.

The CDR3 spells CASSTRRQGVYTEAFF. The CDR3 DNA reads as TGTGCCAGCAGCACTCGTCGACAGGGGGTATACACTGAAGCTTTCTTT. The V and J genes are TRBV13 and TRBJ1-1, with TRBD1 matching over 9 bases. V gave up 5 bases and J gave up 3 bases; unmatched junction bases: 10. CDR1 is PRHDT, CDR2 FYEKMQ, per germline (reference sequence). The CDR3 is 16 residues long.